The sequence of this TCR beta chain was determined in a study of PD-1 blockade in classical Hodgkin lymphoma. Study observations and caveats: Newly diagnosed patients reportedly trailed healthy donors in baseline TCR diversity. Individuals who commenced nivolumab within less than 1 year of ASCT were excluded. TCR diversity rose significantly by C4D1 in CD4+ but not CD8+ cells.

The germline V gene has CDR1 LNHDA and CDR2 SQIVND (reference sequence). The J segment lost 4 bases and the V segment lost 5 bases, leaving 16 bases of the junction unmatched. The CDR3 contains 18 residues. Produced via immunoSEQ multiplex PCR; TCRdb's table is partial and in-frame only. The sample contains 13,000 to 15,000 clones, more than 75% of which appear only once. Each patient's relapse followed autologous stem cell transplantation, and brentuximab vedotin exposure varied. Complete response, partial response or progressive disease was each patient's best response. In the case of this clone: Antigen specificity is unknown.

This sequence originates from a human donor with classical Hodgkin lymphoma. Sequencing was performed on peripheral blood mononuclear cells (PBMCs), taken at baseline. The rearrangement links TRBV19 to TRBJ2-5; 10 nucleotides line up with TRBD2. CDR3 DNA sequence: TGTGCCAGTAGTCCGAGGAGCGGGAGGGCCGGAGTCCGAGAGACCCAGTACTTC. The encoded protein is CASSPRSGRAGVRETQYF. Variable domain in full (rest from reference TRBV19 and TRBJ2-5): DGGITQSPKYLFRKEGQNVTLSCEQNLNHDAMYWYRQDPGQGLRLIYYSQIVNDFQKGDIAEGYSVSREKKESFPLTVTSAQKNPTAFYLCASSPRSGRAGVRETQYFGPGTRLLVL.